The entry that follows covers one T cell receptor beta chain sequence. Its antigen is not known. The CDR3 is made up of 14 amino acids. Germline V CDR1 and CDR2: MNHEY, SVGEGT. Losses at the gene ends were 5 bases for V and 6 bases for J; bases not matched to a gene: 7. Unexposed donor CD4+ T cells date from about 2010-2018, before the COVID-19 pandemic. Isolation of CD4+ T cells took place after around 11 days in culture. Half the medium was replaced with IL-2 medium on days 3 and 7. The sample comes from a study of CD4 T cells in relation to SARS-CoV-2 and coronaviruses. Study details: ViraFEST: roughly 10-day antigen culture of PBMCs, then TCR beta CDR3 sequencing. Controls used an HIV-1 Nef peptide pool or no peptide.

Here immunoSEQ multiplex PCR was the method, and the copy in TCRdb shows in-frame clones only, minus some. The sample holds under 30,000 clones, around three quarters seen once. Findings and limits, study-wide: SARS-CoV-2-driven expansion was significantly weaker in crossreactive than monoreactive clones.

The TCR sequence derives from a human donor in good health. Specimen: CD4+ T cells from PBMCs, cultured in vitro. This sequence joins TRBV6-2 or TRBV6-3 and TRBJ2-3; 8 bases are a match to TRBD2. The CDR3 is CASSPPGLVDTQYF. Written as DNA, the CDR3 is TGTGCCAGCAGTCCACCGGGACTAGTGGATACGCAGTATTTT.